The present entry profiles one T cell receptor (beta chain) with its context. The record originates from a study of blood T cell repertoires in COVID-19. Overall study: From T cells, B-cell-depleted T cells, or PBMCs came the material, which was cDNA or gDNA.

The authors' processing: Using reference gene primer amplification, nucleated cell counts were estimated. Assay used: immunoSEQ multiplex PCR; TCRdb lists only in-frame clones, some missing. That table furnishes V, J and clone size, whereas the DNA furnished D and trimming. The profile covers about 250,000 clones, with about 80% appearing a single time and about 8.9% taken by the ten largest. The sample taken for sequencing was peripheral blood. This TCR derives from a man at least 80 years old with acute or convalescent COVID-19.

Written as DNA, the CDR3 is TGTGCCAGCAGCCAATACAGCGGGAGGGTATACGAGCAGTACTTC. Translation gives CASSQYSGRVYEQYF. The chain combines TRBV14 with TRBJ2-7; 10 bases line up with TRBD2. This CDR3 spans 15 amino acids. Germline CDR1 SGHDN, CDR2 FVKESK. The ends lost 2 bases at V and 4 bases at J; junction bases unmatched: 5.